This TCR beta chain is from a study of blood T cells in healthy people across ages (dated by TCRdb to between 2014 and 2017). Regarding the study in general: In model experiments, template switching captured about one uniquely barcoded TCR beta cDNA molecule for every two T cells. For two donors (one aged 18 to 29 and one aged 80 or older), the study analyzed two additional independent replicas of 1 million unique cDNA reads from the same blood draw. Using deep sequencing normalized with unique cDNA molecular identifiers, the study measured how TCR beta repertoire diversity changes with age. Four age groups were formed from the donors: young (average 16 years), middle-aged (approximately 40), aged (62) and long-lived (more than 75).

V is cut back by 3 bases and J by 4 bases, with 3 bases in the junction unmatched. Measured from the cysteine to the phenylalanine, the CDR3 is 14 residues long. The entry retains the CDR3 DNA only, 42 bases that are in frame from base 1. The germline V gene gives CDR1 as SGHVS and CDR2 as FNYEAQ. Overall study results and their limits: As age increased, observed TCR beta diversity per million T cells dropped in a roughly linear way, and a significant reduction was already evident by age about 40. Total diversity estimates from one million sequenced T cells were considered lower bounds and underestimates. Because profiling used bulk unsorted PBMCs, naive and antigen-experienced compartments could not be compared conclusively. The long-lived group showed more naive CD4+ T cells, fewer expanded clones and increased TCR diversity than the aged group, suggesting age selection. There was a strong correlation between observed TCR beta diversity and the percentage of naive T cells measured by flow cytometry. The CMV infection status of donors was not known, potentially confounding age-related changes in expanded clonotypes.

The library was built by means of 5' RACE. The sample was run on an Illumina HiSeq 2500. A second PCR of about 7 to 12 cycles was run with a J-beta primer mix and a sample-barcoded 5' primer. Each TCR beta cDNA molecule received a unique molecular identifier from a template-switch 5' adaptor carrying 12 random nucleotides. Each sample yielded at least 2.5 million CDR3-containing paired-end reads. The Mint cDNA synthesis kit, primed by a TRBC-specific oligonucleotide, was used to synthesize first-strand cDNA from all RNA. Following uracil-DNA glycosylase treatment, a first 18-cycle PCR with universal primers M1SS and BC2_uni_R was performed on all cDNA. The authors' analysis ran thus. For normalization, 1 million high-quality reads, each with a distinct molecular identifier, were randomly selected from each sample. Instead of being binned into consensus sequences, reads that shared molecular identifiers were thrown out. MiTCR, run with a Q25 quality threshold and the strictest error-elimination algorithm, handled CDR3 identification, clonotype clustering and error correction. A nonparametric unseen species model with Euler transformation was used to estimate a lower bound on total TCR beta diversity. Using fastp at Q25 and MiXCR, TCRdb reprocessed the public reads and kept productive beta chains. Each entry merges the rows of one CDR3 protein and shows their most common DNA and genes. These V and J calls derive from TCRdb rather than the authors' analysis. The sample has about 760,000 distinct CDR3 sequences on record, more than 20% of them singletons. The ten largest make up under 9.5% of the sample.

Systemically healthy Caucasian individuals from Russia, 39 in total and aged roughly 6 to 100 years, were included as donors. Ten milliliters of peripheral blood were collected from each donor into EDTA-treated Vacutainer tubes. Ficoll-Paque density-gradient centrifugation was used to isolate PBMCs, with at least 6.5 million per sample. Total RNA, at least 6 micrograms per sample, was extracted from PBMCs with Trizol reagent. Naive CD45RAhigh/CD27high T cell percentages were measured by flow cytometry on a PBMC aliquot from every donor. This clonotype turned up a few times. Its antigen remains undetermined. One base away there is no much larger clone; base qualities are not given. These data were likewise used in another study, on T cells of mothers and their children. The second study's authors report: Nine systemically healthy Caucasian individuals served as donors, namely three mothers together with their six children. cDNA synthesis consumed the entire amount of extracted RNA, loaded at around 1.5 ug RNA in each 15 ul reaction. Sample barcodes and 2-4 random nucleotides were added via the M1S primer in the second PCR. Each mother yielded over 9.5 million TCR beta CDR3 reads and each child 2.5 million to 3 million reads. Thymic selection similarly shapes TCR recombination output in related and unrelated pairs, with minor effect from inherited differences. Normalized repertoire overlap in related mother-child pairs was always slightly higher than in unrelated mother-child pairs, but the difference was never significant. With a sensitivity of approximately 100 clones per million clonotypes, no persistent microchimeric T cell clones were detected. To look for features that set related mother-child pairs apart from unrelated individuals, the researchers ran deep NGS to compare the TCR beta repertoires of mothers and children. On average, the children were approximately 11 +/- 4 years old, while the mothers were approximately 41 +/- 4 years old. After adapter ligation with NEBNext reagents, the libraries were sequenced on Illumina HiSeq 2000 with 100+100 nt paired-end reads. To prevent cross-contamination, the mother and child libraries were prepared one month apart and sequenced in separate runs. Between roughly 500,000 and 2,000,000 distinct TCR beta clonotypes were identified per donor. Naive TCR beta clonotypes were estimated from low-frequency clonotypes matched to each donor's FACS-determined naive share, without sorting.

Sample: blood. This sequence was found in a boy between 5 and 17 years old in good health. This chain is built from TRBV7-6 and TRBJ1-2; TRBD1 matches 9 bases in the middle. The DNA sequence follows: TGTGCCAGCAGCTTGGAGACAGGGGGCTATGGCTACACCTTC. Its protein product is CASSLETGGYGYTF.